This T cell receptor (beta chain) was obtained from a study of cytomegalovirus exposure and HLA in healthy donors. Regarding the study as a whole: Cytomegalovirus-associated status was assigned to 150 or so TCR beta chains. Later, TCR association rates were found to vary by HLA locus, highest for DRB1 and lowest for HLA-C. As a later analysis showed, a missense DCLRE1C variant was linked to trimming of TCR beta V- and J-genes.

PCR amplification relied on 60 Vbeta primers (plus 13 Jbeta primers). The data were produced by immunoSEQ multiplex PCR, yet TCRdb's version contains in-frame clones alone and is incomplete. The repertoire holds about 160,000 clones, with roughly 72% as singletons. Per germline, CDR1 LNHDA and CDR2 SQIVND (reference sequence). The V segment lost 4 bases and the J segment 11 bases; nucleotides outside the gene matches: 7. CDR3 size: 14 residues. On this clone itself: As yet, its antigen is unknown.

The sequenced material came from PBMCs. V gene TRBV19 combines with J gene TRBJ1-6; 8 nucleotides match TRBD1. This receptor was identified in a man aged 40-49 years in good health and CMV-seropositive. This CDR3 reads CASSTSGQGAPLHF. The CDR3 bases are TGTGCCAGTAGTACTTCCGGACAGGGAGCACCCCTCCACTTT.